These 22 T cell receptor beta chains were all obtained from the same sample, sequenced in a study of blood T cells in healthy people across ages. A second PCR, run for about 7 to 11 cycles, used a sample-barcoded 5' primer plus a J-beta primer mix. Using its own MiXCR run on the 5' RACE reads, TCRdb lists one record per CDR3 protein. The table shows about 1.7 million distinct CDR3 sequences, with roughly 28% occurring only once. Input material: blood. Source of these receptors: a woman aged 25 to 39 in good health.

Concerning this clonotype itself: Possible read error: a much larger clone is one base away. The J gene is TRBJ2-7, the V gene TRBV5-1; 13 bases map to TRBD2. The CDR3 is made up of 16 amino acids. Germline V gene lookup returns CDR1 SGHRS and CDR2 YFSETQ. With 7 bases clipped from V and 3 bases from J, the junction kept 10 bases outside the gene matches. The CDR3 here is CASGSGLAGVIYEQYF. The CDR3 DNA is TGCGCCAGCGGCTCTGGACTAGCGGGAGTAATCTACGAGCAGTACTTC.

A remark on this clonotype: A junction end diverges from the germline sequence, so it may reflect a read error. The gene calls are TRBV5-1 and TRBJ2-1; 9 nucleotides agree with TRBD2. CDR1 is SGHRS and CDR2 is YFSETQ in the germline V gene. The CDR3 has 16 amino acids. CDR3 bases: TGCGCCAACAGCTTGGGGTCTAGCGGGAATTACAATGAGCAGTTCTTC. Residues: CANSLGSSGNYNEQFF.

This clonotype was seen many times. The J gene is TRBJ2-6, the V gene TRBV6-2 or TRBV6-3; D may be TRBD1 or TRBD2 (5 bases each). With 6 bases removed from V and 0 bases from J, the gap between germline ends came to 21 bases. Germline lookup yields CDR1 MNHEY and CDR2 SVGEGT. The CDR3 has 19 amino acids. DNA for the CDR3: TGTGCCAGCAGCGCGCCCCTGGGACGGCAGTTCTCTGGGGCCAACGTCCTGACTTTC. This gives the protein CASSAPLGRQFSGANVLTF.

This clonotype has only a few counts. CDR3 sequence reads: CAISELVPLGAEAFF. DNA for the CDR3: TGTGCCATCAGTGAGTTAGTCCCCCTCGGCGCTGAAGCTTTCTTT. V and J are TRBV10-3 and TRBJ1-1; no clear D. Germline lookup yields CDR1 ENHRY and CDR2 SYGVKD. The CDR3 length is 15 residues. The germline V and J ends were trimmed by 1 base and 6 bases, with 15 bases remaining between them.

There are many counts of this clonotype. The CDR3 region has the DNA TGCAGCGCGCCCTCGGGGGAGGGGGCCTACAATGAGCAGTTCTTC. Protein sequence: CSAPSGEGAYNEQFF. This chain uses TRBV29-1 with TRBJ2-1, with a possible D match to TRBD2 (7 bases). V gave up 7 bases and J gave up 2 bases, with 18 bases separating them. The CDR3 sequence is 15 residues long. Per germline, CDR1 SQVTM and CDR2 ANQGSEA.

The chain couples TRBV6-6 to TRBJ1-1; unclear D gene. Germline CDR1 is MNHNY and CDR2 is SVGAGI (reference sequence). Trimming removed 7 bases at V and 6 bases at J, with 18 bases between. The CDR3 consists of 14 residues. The CDR3 DNA follows: TGTGCCAGCAACCAGCCAGCGGATGGGGCTGAAGCTTTCTTT. Amino acids: CASNQPADGAEAFF.

The chain combines TRBV20-1 with TRBJ1-5; 7 nucleotides line up with TRBD1. CDR1 and CDR2 from the germline V gene are DFQATT and SNEGSKA (reference sequence). This CDR3 has 16 residues. The ends lost 0 bases at V and 10 bases at J; junction bases unmatched: 15. CDR3 residues: CSARDIAGQSHQPQHF. The CDR3 DNA sequence: TGCAGTGCTAGAGATATAGCGGGACAGTCACACCAACCCCAGCATTTT.

This clonotype was detected a few times. A read error may explain this, as a much larger clone is one base away. V is TRBV10-3 and J is TRBJ1-4; TRBD1 agrees at 7 bases. The CDR3 extends over 13 amino acids. The V segment lost 6 bases and the J segment 5 bases; nucleotides outside the gene matches: 3. Germline assignment: CDR1 ENHRY and CDR2 SYGVKD. The CDR3 DNA follows: TGTGCCATCAGCCAGGACAGGAATGAAAAACTGTTTTTT. It translates to CAISQDRNEKLFF.

The sample holds a few counts of this clonotype. The genes are TRBV12-3 or TRBV12-4 and TRBJ1-1, with D perhaps matching TRBD1 (5 bases). V was shortened by 5 bases and J by 4 bases, with 14 bases between the two germline ends. There are 14 residues in the CDR3. The CDR3 DNA is TGTGCCAGCAGTGATGTGCAGGGTGCCACTGAAGCTTTCTTT. Encoded protein: CASSDVQGATEAFF.

As regards this clonotype: Just one base apart from a much larger clone, this may be a read error. The chain carries TRBV10-1 and TRBJ2-4; D is unclear. Matching the DNA end better, TRBJ2-7 makes the J call doubtful. The CDR3 is made up of 13 amino acids. Germline V gives CDR1 WNHNN, CDR2 SYGVQD (reference sequence). The CDR3 region has the DNA TGCGCCAGCAGGGAGCAAGGCAACCACGAGCAGTACTTC. It translates to CASREQGNHEQYF.

The table lists this clonotype with a few counts. The chain joins TRBV6-5 to TRBJ1-6; D gene ambiguous. The CDR3 loop spans 16 amino acids. Trimming cost V 0 bases and J 7 bases, with 13 bases left between them. Germline V gene lookup returns CDR1 MNHEY and CDR2 SVGAGI. The CDR3 DNA is TGTGCCAGCAGTTACTCCCTCGGGTTAGGGAATTCACCCCTCCACTTT. Protein sequence: CASSYSLGLGNSPLHF.

This clonotype came up a few times. The chain links TRBV5-1 to TRBJ2-5, with D perhaps TRBD1 (7 bases). Per the germline V gene, CDR1 is SGHRS and CDR2 is YFSETQ. V gave up 9 bases and J gave up 4 bases, with 19 bases separating them. This CDR3 is built from 14 residues. CDR3 nucleotides: TGCGCCACCCTGGGGGGACAGCGGAGAGAGACCCAGTACTTC. It is translated as CATLGGQRRETQYF.

This clonotype was observed at least ten times. As DNA, the CDR3 is TGTGCCACCAGTGACCGGGACAGGGCCCACAATGAGCAGTTCTTC. Protein: CATSDRDRAHNEQFF. This rearrangement joins TRBV24-1 to TRBJ2-1; 9 bases map to TRBD1. Germline V gene sequence: CDR1 KGHDR, CDR2 SFDVKD. The CDR3 is made up of 15 amino acids. V shed 4 bases and J 5 bases; nucleotides not matched to a gene: 5.

Turning to this clonotype: At one end, the junction sequence differs from germline, possibly due to a read error. The genes are TRBV27 and TRBJ1-2, with 9 bases matching TRBD1. In germline, CDR1 is MNHEY, CDR2 SMNVEV (reference sequence). This CDR3 comprises 14 residues. The CDR3 DNA is TGTGCCAGCACCAACACAGGGGGCTTGGATGGCCACACCTTC. Translating it yields CASTNTGGLDGHTF.

This clonotype was detected only a few times. The DNA for the CDR3 is TGTGCCACCAGCAGAGATCGGAGCGGGGTAGAGACCCAGTACTTC. Translated, it gives CATSRDRSGVETQYF. The chain uses TRBV15 and TRBJ2-5; 7 bases are a match to TRBD2. V dropped 0 bases and J dropped 4; count of bases not matched to a gene: 5. The CDR3 runs 15 residues. Germline V lookup: CDR1 LNHNV, CDR2 YYDKDF (reference sequence).

As regards this clonotype: This CDR3 is missing its conserved last phenylalanine or tryptophan, likely due to a read error. The chain has TRBV5-1 and TRBJ2-5; D gene unclear. Germline V gene lookup returns CDR1 SGHRS and CDR2 YFSETQ. CDR3 length: 14 amino acids. V was shortened by 2 bases and J by 2 bases, with 10 bases between the two germline ends. Here the CDR3 reads CASSLSELQETQYC. The CDR3 DNA follows: TGCGCCAGCAGCTTAAGCGAGTTACAAGAGACCCAGTACTGC.

This clonotype was seen at least ten times. V usage is TRBV6-5 and J usage is TRBJ2-7, with TRBD2 identical over 8 bases. Per the germline V gene, CDR1 is MNHEY and CDR2 is SVGAGI. J was trimmed by 2 bases and V by 6 bases; bases with no gene match: 6. The CDR3 spans 14 residues. The CDR3 region has the DNA TGTGCCAGCAGCCCAAGCGGGGGACCCTACGAGCAGTACTTC. Its translation is CASSPSGGPYEQYF.

This chain links TRBV28 with TRBJ2-3; no reliable D call. Per the germline V gene, CDR1 is MDHEN and CDR2 is SYDVKM. With 10 bases removed from V and 0 bases from J, the gap between germline ends came to 11 bases. The CDR3 has 13 residues. CDR3 in amino acids: CATFGWSTDTQYF. In nucleotides, the CDR3 is TGTGCCACGTTCGGGTGGAGCACAGATACGCAGTATTTT.

About this clonotype itself: The junction departs from the called germline gene at one end, perhaps through a read error. The chain links TRBV6-2 or TRBV6-3 to TRBJ2-7, with D unresolved. CDR1 is MNHEY and CDR2 is SVGEGT in the germline V gene. The CDR3 runs 13 residues. In DNA form, the CDR3 reads TGTACCAGCAGACGAGACCCCACCTACGAGCAGTACTTC. This encodes CTSRRDPTYEQYF.

As concerns this clonotype: A much larger clonotype is one base distant, so this may be a read error. This sequence joins TRBV20-1 and TRBJ2-4, with D perhaps matching TRBD1 or TRBD2 (6 bases each). V was clipped by 6 bases and J by 13 bases, with 34 bases between them. Looked up from germline, CDR1 is DFQATT and CDR2 is SNEGSKA (reference sequence). The CDR3 has 17 amino acids. The chain's CDR3 is CSAPVGGPQKDYNEQYF. In nucleotides, the CDR3 is TGCAGTGCCCCCGTCGGGGGCCCCCAGAAAGACTACAATGAGCAGTACTTC.

This clonotype has just a few counts. The V call is TRBV20-1, the J call TRBJ2-1, with TRBD2 identical over 9 bases. After removal of 0 bases from V and 6 bases from J, the junction contained 6 bases not matched to a gene. The CDR3 has 15 amino acids. From germline, CDR1 is DFQATT and CDR2 SNEGSKA (reference sequence). The chain's CDR3 is CSARDTSGWSNEQFF. CDR3 coding DNA: TGCAGTGCTAGAGATACTAGCGGGTGGAGCAATGAGCAGTTCTTC.

The table lists this clonotype with a few counts. V gene TRBV18 combines with J gene TRBJ2-4; no clear D gene. CDR1 KGHSH and CDR2 LQKENI come from the germline V gene. V dropped 2 bases and J dropped 9 bases, with 11 bases sitting between them. This CDR3 comprises 13 residues. The CDR3 loop reads CASSPGFRGIQYF. CDR3 bases: TGTGCCAGCTCACCAGGGTTCCGAGGCATTCAGTACTTC.